The present T cell receptor (beta chain) was sequenced within a study of OX40 agonist ivuxolimab in advanced cancers. The V end was cut by 9 bases, the J end by 2 bases, with 22 bases between. Germline V lookup: CDR1 SNHLY, CDR2 FYNNEI. The CDR3 loop spans 16 amino acids. Only in-frame clones appear in the TCRdb table, and some are missing; sequencing was by immunoSEQ multiplex PCR. This sample has some 65,000 clones, with around 90% found just once. The gene calls are TRBV2 and TRBJ1-2; tentatively, D is TRBD1 (6 bases). This TCR was sampled from an adult with an advanced solid tumor such as melanoma, head and neck, liver or kidney cancer. The material sequenced was CD4+ or CD8+ T cells sorted from blood, taken in a trial of the OX40 agonist ivuxolimab. In nucleotides, the CDR3 is TGTGCCAGAAAGTTGTGGGGGCAGGCTTCCAACTATGGCTACACCTTC. Translation gives CARKLWGQASNYGYTF.